These 27 T cell receptor beta chains originate from one sample sequenced in a study of Graves' ophthalmopathy and Graves' hyperthyroidism. As the template, RNA transcripts were used to amplify TCR beta CDR3 regions. The authors performed first-round RT-PCR with HTBI primers and then a second-round multiplex PCR. MiXCR, applied by TCRdb to the multiplex PCR reads, yields one record per CDR3 protein. This sample has 200,000 to 300,000 distinct CDR3 sequences, with around 50% found just once. The sample consisted of peripheral blood. These receptors came from an adult man with Graves' ophthalmopathy.

This clonotype appeared many times. The chain uses TRBV29-1 and TRBJ1-1, with unresolved D. Germline V CDR1 and CDR2: SQVTM, ANQGSEA. Trimming shortened V by 8 bases and J by 0 bases, and 16 bases separated the two germline ends. The CDR3 consists of 14 residues. The CDR3 DNA is TGCAGCACCGACGGATCTGGAGTGAACACTGAAGCTTTCTTT. Encoded protein: CSTDGSGVNTEAFF.

The chain joins TRBV9 to TRBJ2-5; TRBD2 matches 11 bases. After removal of 4 bases from V and 4 bases from J, the junction contained 12 bases not matched to a gene. The germline V gene has CDR1 SGDLS and CDR2 YYNGEE. The CDR3 is 17 amino acids. CDR3 coding DNA: TGTGCCAGCAGCTCCGGGACTAGCGGCCTAGGGATAGAGACCCAGTACTTC. Its translation: CASSSGTSGLGIETQYF.

This sequence joins TRBV12-3 or TRBV12-4 and TRBJ2-7; 7 bases fit TRBD1. The length of the CDR3 is 16 residues. V was pared by 6 bases and J by 2 bases, with 13 bases of the junction left unmatched. The CDR3 DNA follows: TGTGCCAGCAGAACCGGGACAGCGACCCTAACCTACGAGCAGTACTTC. Its protein product is CASRTGTATLTYEQYF.

This chain links TRBV29-1 with TRBJ2-2; D assignment may be TRBD1 or TRBD2 (5 bases each). Germline-derived CDR1 and CDR2 are SQVTM and ANQGSEA. V was cut by 7 bases and J by 4 bases, with 19 bases left in between. The CDR3 covers 15 residues. DNA for the CDR3: TGCAGCGGGGGCTTGGGGACCGCGAGCACCGGGGAGCTGTTTTTT. Protein: CSGGLGTASTGELFF.

This clonotype was seen more than once but under ten times. This chain links TRBV19 with TRBJ1-4; D possibly corresponds to TRBD1 (5 bases). Germline V gene lookup returns CDR1 LNHDA and CDR2 SQIVND (reference sequence). The V end lost 5 bases, the J end lost 4 bases, and 17 bases lay between the germline ends. This CDR3 is built from 16 residues. Here the CDR3 DNA reads TGTGCCAGTAGTCCCTGGACAACGGACGGTAATGAAAAACTGTTTTTT. Translation gives CASSPWTTDGNEKLFF.

Remarks on this clonotype: Germline and junction disagree at one end, which may indicate a read error. The chain couples TRBV9 to TRBJ2-6; D possibly corresponds to TRBD2 (6 bases). CDR1 SGDLS and CDR2 YYNGEE come from the germline V gene. CDR3 length: 16 residues. The CDR3 DNA sequence: TGTGCCGGCAGCTCCAGACTAGAAGCCGGGGCCAACGTCCTGACTTTC. Translation: CAGSSRLEAGANVLTF.

The gene calls are TRBV20-1 and TRBJ1-1; D is perhaps TRBD1 (5 bases). The CDR3 has 12 amino acids. Germline values: CDR1 DFQATT, CDR2 SNEGSKA (reference sequence). Trimming cost V 6 bases and J 1 base, with 9 bases left between them. The chain's CDR3 is CSAPTGNTEAFF. CDR3 DNA: TGCAGTGCGCCCACAGGGAACACTGAAGCTTTCTTT.

The chain recombines TRBV9 with TRBJ1-4; 7 bases are shared with TRBD1. Germline CDR1 SGDLS, CDR2 YYNGEE. The CDR3 extends over 16 amino acids. Unmatched junction bases numbered 9, after V lost 4 bases and J lost 3 bases. The CDR3 nucleotides read TGTGCCAGCAGCCCCTTGGGGACAGCCTCTAATGAAAAACTGTTTTTT. Its translation: CASSPLGTASNEKLFF.

This sequence joins TRBV9 and TRBJ1-1, with D possibly being TRBD1 (5 bases). Germline V lookup: CDR1 SGDLS, CDR2 YYNGEE. CDR3 size: 13 residues. Trimming removed 0 bases at V and 3 bases at J, with 6 bases between. This CDR3 is CASSVGTYTEAFF. CDR3 DNA sequence: TGTGCCAGCAGCGTAGGGACATACACTGAAGCTTTCTTT.

In its sample, this clonotype was seen a few times. This sequence joins TRBV10-3 and TRBJ1-2; TRBD1 is a possible D gene (6 bases). V was shortened by 0 bases and J by 8 bases, with 13 bases between the two germline ends. Germline V CDR1 and CDR2: ENHRY, SYGVKD. The CDR3 is 14 residues long. CDR3 amino acids: CAISESQGAEGYTF. The CDR3 DNA follows: TGTGCCATCAGTGAGTCACAGGGAGCCGAAGGCTACACCTTC.

The chain links TRBV20-1 to TRBJ1-6, with D uncertain. V was shortened by 1 base and J by 4 bases, with 5 bases between the two germline ends. Germline CDR1 and CDR2: DFQATT and SNEGSKA (reference sequence). The CDR3 spans 13 residues. In DNA, the CDR3 is TGCAGTGCTAGAGCCGAATATAATTCACCCCTCCACTTT. Translation gives CSARAEYNSPLHF.

The chain employs TRBV20-1 and TRBJ1-2, with D hard to call. The CDR3 contains 11 residues. Trimming pared 0 bases from V and 8 bases from J, leaving 7 bases between. Germline V lookup: CDR1 DFQATT, CDR2 SNEGSKA (reference sequence). CDR3: CSAREARGYTF. In nucleotides, the CDR3 is TGCAGTGCTAGAGAGGCCCGAGGCTACACCTTC.

V and J are TRBV19 and TRBJ2-7; possibly TRBD1 for D (5 bases). The CDR3 is 14 residues long. Trimming left V 3 bases short and J 0 bases short, with 9 bases between. Germline V gene data show CDR1 as LNHDA and CDR2 as SQIVND (reference sequence). As DNA, the CDR3 is TGTGCCAGTAGTATCAGGGTCCCCTCCTACGAGCAGTACTTC. It encodes CASSIRVPSYEQYF.

In this sample, this clonotype turned up a few times. The genes are TRBV20-1 and TRBJ1-1; 7 positions agree with TRBD1. The CDR3 spans 14 residues. V trimming: 0 bases; J trimming: 0 bases; junction bases outside the gene matches: 1. Germline V gene sequence: CDR1 DFQATT, CDR2 SNEGSKA (reference sequence). CDR3 in DNA: TGCAGTGCTAGAGATGGACAGGTGAACACTGAAGCTTTCTTT. It is translated as CSARDGQVNTEAFF.

On this clonotype itself: Possible read error: a much larger clone is one base away. CDR3 sequence: CAISRTGTEAFF. CDR3 coding DNA: TGTGCCATCAGCAGGACAGGGACTGAAGCTTTCTTT. V and J are TRBV10-3 and TRBJ1-1; 8 nucleotides match TRBD1. The CDR3 extends over 12 amino acids. V shed 6 bases and J 5 bases; nucleotides not matched to a gene: 2. Germline CDR1 ENHRY, CDR2 SYGVKD.

This clonotype has more than one count but fewer than ten. The rearrangement uses TRBV5-4 and TRBJ1-5; no firm D call. This CDR3 region has 14 residues. Between the trimmed V and J ends, which lost 1 base and 3 bases, there was a span of 8 bases. CDR1 is SGHNT, CDR2 YYREEE, per germline (reference sequence). The CDR3 sequence is CASSLRGNNQPQHF. The CDR3 coding sequence is TGTGCCAGCAGCTTGCGGGGAAACAATCAGCCCCAGCATTTT.

The chain combines TRBV6-1 with TRBJ1-2, with D unclear. The germline CDR1 and CDR2 sequences are MNHNS and SASEGT. V dropped 2 bases and J dropped 4 bases, with 5 bases sitting between them. The CDR3 is 12 residues long. Here the CDR3 reads CASSETPYGYTF. CDR3 DNA sequence: TGTGCCAGCAGTGAAACCCCCTATGGCTACACCTTC.

A word on this clonotype: One junction end does not reproduce the germline sequence, and a read error may be involved. The chain employs TRBV2 and TRBJ2-5, with D possibly being TRBD1 (5 bases). From germline, CDR1 is SNHLY and CDR2 FYNNEI. There are 14 residues in the CDR3. CDR3 sequence (DNA): TGCGCCAGCAGTGAGTCTGCAGGGCGAGAGACCCAGTACTTC. This sequence encodes CASSESAGRETQYF.

The rearrangement joins TRBV5-1 to TRBJ2-6; no reliable D call. Germline CDR1 and CDR2: SGHRS and YFSETQ. CDR3 length equals 8 residues. Trimming pared 4 bases from V and 18 bases from J, leaving 5 bases between. The CDR3 coding sequence is TGCGCCAGCAGCCTCCGGACTTTC. The encoded protein is CASSLRTF.

This clonotype was seen a few times. The rearrangement links TRBV15 to TRBJ2-7; 12 bases map to TRBD1. CDR3 length: 18 residues. CDR1 is LNHNV and CDR2 is YYDKDF in the germline V gene (reference sequence). The V segment lost 0 bases and the J segment 4 bases; nucleotides outside the gene matches: 10. This CDR3 reads CATSREAPGTGGTYEQYF. CDR3 DNA: TGTGCCACCAGCAGAGAAGCACCCGGGACAGGGGGCACGTACGAGCAGTACTTC. The full variable domain, its missing parts supplied by reference TRBV15 and TRBJ2-7, is DAMVIQNPRYQVTQFGKPVTLSCSQTLNHNVMYWYQQKSSQAPKLLFHYYDKDFNNEADTPDNFQSRRPNTSFCFLDIRSPGLGDTAMYLCATSREAPGTGGTYEQYFGPGTRLTVT.

With regard to this clonotype: Its ends do not fully match the called genes, so a read error is possible. V and J are TRBV2 and TRBJ2-6; no clear D. The CDR3 extends over 15 amino acids. From germline, CDR1 is SNHLY and CDR2 FYNNEI. The CDR3 here is CANSDAGSGANVLTF. DNA of the CDR3: TGTGCCAACAGTGATGCAGGCTCTGGGGCCAACGTCCTGACTTTC.

V and J are TRBV28 and TRBJ1-1; D call uncertain. This CDR3 has 13 amino acids. Germline V CDR1 and CDR2: MDHEN, SYDVKM. V was cut by 2 bases and J by 10 bases, with 14 bases left in between. This chain's CDR3 is CASSLVTPWGAFF. The CDR3 DNA follows: TGTGCCAGCAGTTTAGTGACACCGTGGGGAGCTTTCTTT.

This clonotype showed up just a few times. The V and J genes are TRBV20-1 and TRBJ2-7, with a tentative D call TRBD2 (5 bases). Trimming stripped 0 bases from V and 1 base from J, with 10 bases between. The CDR3 consists of 14 residues. CDR1 DFQATT and CDR2 SNEGSKA come from the germline V gene (reference sequence). The CDR3 here is CSARDLAVSYEQYF. DNA of the CDR3: TGCAGTGCTAGAGATCTAGCAGTATCCTACGAGCAGTACTTC.

The J gene is TRBJ2-7, the V gene TRBV6-5, with D uncertain. The last part of the DNA fits TRBJ2-5 better; the J call may be wrong. The germline V gene encodes CDR1 MNHEY and CDR2 SVGAGI. The CDR3 is 12 residues long. CDR3 DNA sequence: TGTGCCAGCAGTTTCGTCCAAGAGACCCAGTACTTC. It encodes CASSFVQETQYF.

The V and J genes are TRBV20-1 and TRBJ2-7; 7 nucleotides match TRBD1. CDR3 length: 14 residues. V was clipped by 5 bases and J by 5 bases; unmatched bases: 12. Germline V CDR1 and CDR2: DFQATT, SNEGSKA (reference sequence). The CDR3 region is CSALIRGRGNEQYF. The CDR3 coding sequence is TGCAGTGCTTTAATTCGGGGCAGGGGGAACGAGCAGTACTTC.

This clonotype showed up just a few times. The chain is built from TRBV7-9 and TRBJ2-7; tentatively, D is TRBD1 or TRBD2 (5 bases each). V was pared by 4 bases and J by 5 bases, with 15 bases between. Germline CDR1 is SEHNR and CDR2 is FQNEAQ (reference sequence). This CDR3 spans 14 amino acids. The CDR3: CASSYRSPRDEQYF. CDR3 in DNA: TGTGCCAGCAGCTACAGGTCCCCGAGGGACGAGCAGTACTTC.

This clonotype was detected only a few times. The chain has TRBV20-1 and TRBJ1-1; 8 positions agree with TRBD1. This CDR3 comprises 12 residues. V trimming: 3 bases; J trimming: 6 bases; junction bases outside the gene matches: 3. Germline V CDR1 and CDR2: DFQATT, SNEGSKA (reference sequence). This chain's CDR3 is CSASQQGAEAFF. CDR3 sequence (DNA): TGCAGTGCTAGTCAACAGGGGGCTGAAGCTTTCTTT.